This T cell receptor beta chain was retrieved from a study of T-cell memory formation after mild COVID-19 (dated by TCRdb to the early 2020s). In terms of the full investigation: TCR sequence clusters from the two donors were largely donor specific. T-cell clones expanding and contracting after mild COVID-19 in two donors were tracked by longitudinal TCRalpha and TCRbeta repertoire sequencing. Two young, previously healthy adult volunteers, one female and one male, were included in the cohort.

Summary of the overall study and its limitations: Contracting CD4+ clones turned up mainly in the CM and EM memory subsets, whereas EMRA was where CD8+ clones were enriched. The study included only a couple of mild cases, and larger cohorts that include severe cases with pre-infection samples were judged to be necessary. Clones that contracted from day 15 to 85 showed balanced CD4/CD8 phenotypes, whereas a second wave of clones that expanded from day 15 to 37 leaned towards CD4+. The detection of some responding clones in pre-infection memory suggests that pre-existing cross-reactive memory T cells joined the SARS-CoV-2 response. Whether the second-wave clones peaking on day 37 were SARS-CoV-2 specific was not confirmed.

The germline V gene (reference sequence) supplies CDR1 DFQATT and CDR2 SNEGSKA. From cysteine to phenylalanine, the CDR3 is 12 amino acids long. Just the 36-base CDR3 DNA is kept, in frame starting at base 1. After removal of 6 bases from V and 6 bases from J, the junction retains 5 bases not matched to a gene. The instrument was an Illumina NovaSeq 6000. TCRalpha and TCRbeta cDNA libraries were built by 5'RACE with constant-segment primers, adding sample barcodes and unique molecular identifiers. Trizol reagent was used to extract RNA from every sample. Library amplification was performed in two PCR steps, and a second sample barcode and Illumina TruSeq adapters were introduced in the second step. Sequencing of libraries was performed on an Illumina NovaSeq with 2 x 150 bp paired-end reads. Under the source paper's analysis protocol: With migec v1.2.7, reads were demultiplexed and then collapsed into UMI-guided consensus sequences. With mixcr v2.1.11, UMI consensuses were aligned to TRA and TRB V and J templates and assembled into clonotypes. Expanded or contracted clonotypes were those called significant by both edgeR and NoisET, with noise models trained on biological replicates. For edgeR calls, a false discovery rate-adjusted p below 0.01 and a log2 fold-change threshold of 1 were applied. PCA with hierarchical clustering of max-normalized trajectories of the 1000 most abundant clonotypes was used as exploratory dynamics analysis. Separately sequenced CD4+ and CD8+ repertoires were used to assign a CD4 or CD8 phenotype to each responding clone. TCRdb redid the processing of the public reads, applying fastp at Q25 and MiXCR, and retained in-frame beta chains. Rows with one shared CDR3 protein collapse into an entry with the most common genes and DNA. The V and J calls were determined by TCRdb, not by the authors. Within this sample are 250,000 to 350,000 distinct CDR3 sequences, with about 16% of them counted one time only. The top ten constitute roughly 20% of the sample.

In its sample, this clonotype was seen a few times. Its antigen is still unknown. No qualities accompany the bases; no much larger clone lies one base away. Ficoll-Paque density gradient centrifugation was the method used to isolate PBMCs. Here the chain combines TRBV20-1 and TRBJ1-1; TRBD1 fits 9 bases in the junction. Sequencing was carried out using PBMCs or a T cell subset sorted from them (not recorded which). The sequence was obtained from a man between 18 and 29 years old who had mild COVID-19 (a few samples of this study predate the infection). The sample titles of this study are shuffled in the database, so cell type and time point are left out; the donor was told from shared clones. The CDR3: CSATGGRAEAFF. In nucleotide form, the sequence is TGCAGTGCAACAGGGGGCCGGGCTGAAGCTTTCTTT.